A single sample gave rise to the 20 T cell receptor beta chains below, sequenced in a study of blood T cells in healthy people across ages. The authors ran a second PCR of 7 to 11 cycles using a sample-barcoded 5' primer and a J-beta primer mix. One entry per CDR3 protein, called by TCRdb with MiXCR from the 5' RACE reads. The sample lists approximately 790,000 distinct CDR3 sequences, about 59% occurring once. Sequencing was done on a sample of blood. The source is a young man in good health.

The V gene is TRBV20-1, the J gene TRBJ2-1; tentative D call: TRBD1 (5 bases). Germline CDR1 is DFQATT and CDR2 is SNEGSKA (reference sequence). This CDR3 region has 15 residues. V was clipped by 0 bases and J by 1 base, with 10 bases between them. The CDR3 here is CSARDGRASYNEQFF. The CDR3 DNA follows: TGCAGTGCTAGAGATGGCAGGGCATCCTACAATGAGCAGTTCTTC.

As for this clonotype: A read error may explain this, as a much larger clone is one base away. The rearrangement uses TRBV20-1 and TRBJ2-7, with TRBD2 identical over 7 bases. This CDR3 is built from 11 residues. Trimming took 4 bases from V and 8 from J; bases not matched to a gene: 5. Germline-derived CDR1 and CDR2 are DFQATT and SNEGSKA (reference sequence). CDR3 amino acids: CSATVGGKQYF. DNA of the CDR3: TGCAGTGCTACCGTGGGGGGGAAGCAGTACTTC.

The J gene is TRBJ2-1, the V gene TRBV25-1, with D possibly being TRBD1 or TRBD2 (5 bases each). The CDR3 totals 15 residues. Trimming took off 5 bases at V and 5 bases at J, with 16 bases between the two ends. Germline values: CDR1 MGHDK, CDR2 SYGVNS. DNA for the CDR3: TGTGCCAGCAGTACCCCGGGACGGGTCGACAATGAGCAGTTCTTC. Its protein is CASSTPGRVDNEQFF.

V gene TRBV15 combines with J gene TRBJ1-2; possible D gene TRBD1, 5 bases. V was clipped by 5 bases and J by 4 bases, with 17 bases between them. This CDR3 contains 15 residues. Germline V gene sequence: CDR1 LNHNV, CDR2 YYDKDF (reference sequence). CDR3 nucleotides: TGTGCCACCAGCTCCTATGCCCGGGACGGCTATGGCTACACCTTC. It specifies CATSSYARDGYGYTF.

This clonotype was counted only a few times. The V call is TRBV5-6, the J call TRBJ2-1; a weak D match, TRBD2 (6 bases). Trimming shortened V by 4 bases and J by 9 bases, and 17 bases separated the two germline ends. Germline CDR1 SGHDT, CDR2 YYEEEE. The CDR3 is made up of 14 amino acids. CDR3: CASSRPPLATEQFF. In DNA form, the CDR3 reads TGTGCCAGCAGCCGTCCCCCACTAGCTACTGAGCAGTTCTTC. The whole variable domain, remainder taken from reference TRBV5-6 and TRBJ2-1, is DAGVTQSPTHLIKTRGQQVTLRCSPKSGHDTVSWYQQALGQGPQFIFQYYEEEERQRGNFPDRFSGHQFPNYSSELNVNALLLGDSALYLCASSRPPLATEQFFGPGTRLTVL.

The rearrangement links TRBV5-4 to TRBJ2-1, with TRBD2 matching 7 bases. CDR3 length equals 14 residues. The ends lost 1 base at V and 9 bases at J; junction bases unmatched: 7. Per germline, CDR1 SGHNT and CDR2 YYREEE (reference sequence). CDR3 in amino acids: CASSLPGGIFEQFF. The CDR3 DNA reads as TGTGCCAGCAGCTTGCCGGGGGGAATTTTTGAGCAGTTCTTC.

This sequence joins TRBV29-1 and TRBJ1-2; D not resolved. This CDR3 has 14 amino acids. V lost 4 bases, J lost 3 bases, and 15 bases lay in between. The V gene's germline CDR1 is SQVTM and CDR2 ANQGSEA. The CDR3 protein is CSVVGSLMDYGYTF. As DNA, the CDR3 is TGCAGCGTTGTGGGGTCCCTCATGGACTATGGCTACACCTTC. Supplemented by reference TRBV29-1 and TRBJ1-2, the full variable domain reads SAVISQKPSRDICQRGTSLTIQCQVDSQVTMMFWYRQQPGQSLTLIATANQGSEATYESGFVIDKFPISRPNLTFSTLTVSNMSPEDSSIYLCSVVGSLMDYGYTFGSGTRLTVV.

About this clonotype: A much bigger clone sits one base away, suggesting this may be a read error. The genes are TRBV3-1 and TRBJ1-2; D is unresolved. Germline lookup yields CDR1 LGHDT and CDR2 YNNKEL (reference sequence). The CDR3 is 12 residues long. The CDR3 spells CAGSHGDLGYTF. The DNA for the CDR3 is TGTGCCGGCAGCCACGGGGATCTCGGCTACACCTTC.

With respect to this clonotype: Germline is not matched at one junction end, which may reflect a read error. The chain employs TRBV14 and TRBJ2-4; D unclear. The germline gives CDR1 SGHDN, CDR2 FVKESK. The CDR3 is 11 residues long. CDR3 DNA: TGTGCCAGCAGCCTTCAAGAGACCCAGGACTTC. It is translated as CASSLQETQDF.

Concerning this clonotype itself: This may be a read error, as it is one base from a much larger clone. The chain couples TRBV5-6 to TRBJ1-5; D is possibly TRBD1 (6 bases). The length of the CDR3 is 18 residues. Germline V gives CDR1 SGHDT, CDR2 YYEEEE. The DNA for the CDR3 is TGTGCCGGCAGCAGCTTCAGGGGACAACCCTATAGCAATCAGCCCCAGCATTTT. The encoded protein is CAGSSFRGQPYSNQPQHF.

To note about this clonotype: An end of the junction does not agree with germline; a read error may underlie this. The CDR3 nucleotides are TGTGCCAGCAGCATAGCAGGCCAGGGCGGGTATGGCTACACCTTC. This encodes CASSIAGQGGYGYTF. The V call is TRBV7-9, the J call TRBJ1-2; D is perhaps TRBD1 (5 bases). The CDR3 sequence is 15 residues long. The germline gives CDR1 SEHNR, CDR2 FQNEAQ (reference sequence).

CDR3 sequence (DNA): TGTGCCAGCCCTGCGGAGACCCAGTACTTC. As protein: CASPAETQYF. The genes are TRBV21-1 and TRBJ2-5. TRBV21-1 is a recognized pseudogene. The CDR3 is 10 residues long.

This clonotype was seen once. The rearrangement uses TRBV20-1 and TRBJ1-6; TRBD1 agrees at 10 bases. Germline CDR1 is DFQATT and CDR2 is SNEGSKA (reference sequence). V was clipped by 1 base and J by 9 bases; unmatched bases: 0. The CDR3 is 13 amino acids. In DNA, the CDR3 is TGCAGTGCTAGAGGACAGGGGGCTTCACCCCTCCACTTT. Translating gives CSARGQGASPLHF.

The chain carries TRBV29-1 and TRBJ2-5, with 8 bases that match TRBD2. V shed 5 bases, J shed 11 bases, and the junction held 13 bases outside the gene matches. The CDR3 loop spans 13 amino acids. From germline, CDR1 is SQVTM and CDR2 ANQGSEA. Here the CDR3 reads CSVLGGGQDEQYF. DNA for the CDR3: TGCAGCGTTCTAGGCGGGGGGCAGGATGAGCAGTACTTC.

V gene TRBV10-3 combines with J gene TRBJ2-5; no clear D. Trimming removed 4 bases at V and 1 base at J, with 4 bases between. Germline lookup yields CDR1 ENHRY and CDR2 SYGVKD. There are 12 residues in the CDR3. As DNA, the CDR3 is TGTGCCATCAGTGGGGGCCAAGAGACCCAGTACTTC. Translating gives CAISGGQETQYF.

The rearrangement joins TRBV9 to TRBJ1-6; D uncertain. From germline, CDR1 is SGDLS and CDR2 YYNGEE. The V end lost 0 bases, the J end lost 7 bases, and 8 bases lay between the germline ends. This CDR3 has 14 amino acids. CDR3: CASSVGPENSPLHF. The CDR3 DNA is TGTGCCAGCAGCGTAGGGCCAGAGAATTCACCCCTCCACTTT.

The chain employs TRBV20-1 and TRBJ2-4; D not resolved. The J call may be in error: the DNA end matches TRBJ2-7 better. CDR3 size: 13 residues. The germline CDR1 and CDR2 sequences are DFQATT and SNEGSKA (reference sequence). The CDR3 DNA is TGCAGTGCTCGCGGACGGGTTGGCTACGAGCAGTACTTC. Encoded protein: CSARGRVGYEQYF.

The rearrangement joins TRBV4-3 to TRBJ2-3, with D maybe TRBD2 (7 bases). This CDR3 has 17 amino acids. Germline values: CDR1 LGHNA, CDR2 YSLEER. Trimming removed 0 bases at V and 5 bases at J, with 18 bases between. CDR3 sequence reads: CASSQDPLGGGLDTQYF. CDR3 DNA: TGCGCCAGCAGCCAAGATCCCCTAGGGGGGGGTCTAGATACGCAGTATTTT.

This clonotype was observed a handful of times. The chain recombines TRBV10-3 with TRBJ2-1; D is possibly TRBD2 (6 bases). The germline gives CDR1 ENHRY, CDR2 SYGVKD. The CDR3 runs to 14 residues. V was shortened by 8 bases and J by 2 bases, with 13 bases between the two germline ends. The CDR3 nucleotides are TGTGCCATCCTGGAGGGGACGGCCTACAATGAGCAGTTCTTC. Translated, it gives CAILEGTAYNEQFF.

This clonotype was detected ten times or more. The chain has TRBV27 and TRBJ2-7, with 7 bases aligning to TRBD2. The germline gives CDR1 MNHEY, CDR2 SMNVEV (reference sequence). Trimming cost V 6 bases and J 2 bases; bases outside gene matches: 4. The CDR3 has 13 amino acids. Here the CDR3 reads CASSLGTTYEQYF. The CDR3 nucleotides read TGTGCCAGCAGCTTAGGGACTACCTACGAGCAGTACTTC.